This TCR beta chain was obtained from a study of Ad26.COV2.S vaccination and SARS-CoV-2 variants. Treatment denoted: around 19 received Ad26.COV2.S at low or high dose, single or two shots; roughly 5 received placebo; per-sample allocation not given. All samples were drawn on day 63, counting from the first vaccine or placebo injection. The repertoire was sequenced with immunoSEQ multiplex PCR; TCRdb's copy has only in-frame clones and lacks some. This sample has some 460,000 clones, with roughly nine tenths found just once. V was trimmed by 1 base and J by 2 bases, leaving 7 bases between them. The CDR3 has 14 amino acids. From germline, CDR1 is LGHNA and CDR2 YSLEER.

V usage is TRBV4-3 and J usage is TRBJ2-3; D is unresolved. The receptor was derived from a person aged 18-65 years who received the Ad26.COV2.S COVID-19 vaccine or a placebo. Source: peripheral blood, taken in a trial of Ad26.COV2.S vaccine versus placebo. CDR3 bases: TGCGCCAGCAGCCAAGGGCTAATCACAGATACGCAGTATTTT. Its translation: CASSQGLITDTQYF.